The sequence of this T cell receptor (beta chain) was determined in a study of blood T cell repertoires in COVID-19. Whole-study context: Sites in the United States, Italy and Spain provided acute and convalescent COVID-19 samples. From T cells, B-cell-depleted T cells, or PBMCs came the material, which was cDNA or gDNA.

The CDR3 length is 16 residues. Trimming cost V 4 bases and J 1 base, with 15 bases left between them. Germline V gives CDR1 SGHRS, CDR2 YFSETQ. In the original processing: Estimation of nucleated cell counts was performed using reference gene primer amplification. Some clones are missing from TCRdb's copy, which holds only in-frame ones; the method was immunoSEQ multiplex PCR. Clone size and the V and J calls come from that table; the DNA yielded D and trimming. The table records approximately 260,000 clones, approximately 79% of them present only once. The specimen was peripheral blood. V usage is TRBV5-1 and J usage is TRBJ2-4; D unresolved. The sequence was obtained from a woman at least 80 years old with active or convalescent COVID-19. The CDR3 nucleotides are TGCGCCAGCAGCCCACTTGGTTCGCGGGCCAAAAACATTCAGTACTTC. This gives the protein CASSPLGSRAKNIQYF.